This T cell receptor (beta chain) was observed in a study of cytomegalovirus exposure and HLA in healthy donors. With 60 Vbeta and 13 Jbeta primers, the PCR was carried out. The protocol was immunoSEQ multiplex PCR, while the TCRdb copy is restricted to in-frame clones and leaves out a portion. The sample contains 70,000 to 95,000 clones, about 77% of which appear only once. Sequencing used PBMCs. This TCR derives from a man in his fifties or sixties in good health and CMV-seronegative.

In DNA, the CDR3 is TGCGCCAGCAGCTTAGATACCGTAGGACTAGCGGGGGGGTGGGCCACAGATACGCAGTATTTT. This sequence encodes CASSLDTVGLAGGWATDTQYF. The chain links TRBV5-1 to TRBJ2-3; 15 nucleotides agree with TRBD2. Germline CDR1 is SGHRS and CDR2 is YFSETQ. Germline trimming cut 2 bases from V and 2 bases from J; bases unmatched to any gene: 15. The CDR3 runs to 21 residues.